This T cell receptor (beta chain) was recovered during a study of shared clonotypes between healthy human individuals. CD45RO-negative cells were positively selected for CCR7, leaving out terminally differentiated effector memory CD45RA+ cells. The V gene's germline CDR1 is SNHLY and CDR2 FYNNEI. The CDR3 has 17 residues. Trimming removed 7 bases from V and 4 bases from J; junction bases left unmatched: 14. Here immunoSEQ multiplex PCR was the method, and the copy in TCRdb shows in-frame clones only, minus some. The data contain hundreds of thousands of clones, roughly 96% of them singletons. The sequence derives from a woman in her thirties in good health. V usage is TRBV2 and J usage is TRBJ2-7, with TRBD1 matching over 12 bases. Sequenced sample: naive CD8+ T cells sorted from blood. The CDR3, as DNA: TGTGCCAGCACCCTCTGGGACAGGGGGCTCATTGGGTACGAGCAGTACTTC. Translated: CASTLWDRGLIGYEQYF.